This paragraph reports one T cell receptor (beta chain). Its matching antigen is unknown. This specimen comes from a study of vaccination effects on CD4 cells after COVID-19. Study context: Expansion of antigen-specific CD4+ T cells with viral peptide pools was carried out by the ViraFEST assay before sequencing.

Sequenced by immunoSEQ multiplex PCR; TCRdb stores in-frame clones only, minus some. The sample includes under 60,000 clones, about 67% of them seen just once. Germline values: CDR1 LNHDA, CDR2 SQIVND (reference sequence). Trimming removed 1 base from V and 5 bases from J, with 6 bases in between. The CDR3 is 14 residues long. A roughly 11-day culture period preceded the isolation of CD4+ T cells. General study points: Infection- and vaccine-induced clones contracted markedly late after vaccination.

The sample consisted of CD4+ T cells from PBMCs cultured without peptide, taken before COVID-19 vaccination. The source of this sequence is a human donor who received a COVID-19 vaccine. The chain employs TRBV19 and TRBJ1-6; maybe TRBD1 (6 bases). CDR3 coding DNA: TGTGCCAGTAGTATAGCAGGGGATAATTCACCCCTCCACTTT. Protein sequence: CASSIAGDNSPLHF.